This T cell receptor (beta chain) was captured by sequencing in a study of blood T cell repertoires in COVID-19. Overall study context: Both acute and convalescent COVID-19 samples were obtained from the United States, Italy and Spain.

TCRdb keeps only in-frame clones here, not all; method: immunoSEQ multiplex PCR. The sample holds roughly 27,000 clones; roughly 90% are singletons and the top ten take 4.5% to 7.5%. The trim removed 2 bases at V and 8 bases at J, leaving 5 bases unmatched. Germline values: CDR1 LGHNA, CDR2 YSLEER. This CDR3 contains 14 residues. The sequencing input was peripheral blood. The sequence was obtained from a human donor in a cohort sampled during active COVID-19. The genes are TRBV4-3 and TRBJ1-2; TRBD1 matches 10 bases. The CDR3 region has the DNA TGCGCCAGCAGCCAAAGACAGGGGGCGAACGGCTACACCTTC. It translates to CASSQRQGANGYTF.